This is a list of T cell receptor beta chains from one sample in a study of shared clonotypes between healthy human individuals. The protocol was immunoSEQ multiplex PCR, while the TCRdb copy is restricted to in-frame clones and leaves out a portion. The sample records a few million clones, just under 95% being singletons. Sequenced sample: naive CD8+ T cells from PBMCs. The receptors derive from a young man in good health. Some clones in this sample may be carry-over from other donors' samples. Both conserved end residues are part of each CDR3. A D gene is named only where the DNA matches it firmly. The size field is filled for only some rows; it gives once, few, many or a size class.

V: TRBV7-9
D: -
size: -
J: TRBJ1-1
length: 14
CDR3: CASSFTQGYTEAFF
DNA: TGTGCCAGCAGCTTCACCCAGGGCTACACTGAAGCTTTCTTT

V: TRBV6-5
D: -
size: -
J: TRBJ2-3
length: 11
CDR3: CASSEGDTQYF
DNA: TGTGCCAGCAGCGAGGGGGATACGCAGTATTTT

V: TRBV9
D: TRBD1
size: -
J: TRBJ1-2
length: 15
CDR3: CASSEGQGVGYGYTF
DNA: TGTGCCAGCAGCGAGGGACAGGGTGTCGGCTATGGCTACACCTTC

V: TRBV9
D: -
size: -
J: TRBJ1-4
length: 16
CDR3: CASSVGQPQGSEKLFF
DNA: TGTGCCAGCAGCGTTGGGCAGCCCCAAGGAAGTGAAAAACTGTTTTTT

V: TRBV4-3
D: -
size: -
J: TRBJ2-7
length: 13
CDR3: CASSQTDSYEQYF
DNA: TGCGCCAGCAGCCAGACAGACTCCTACGAGCAGTACTTC

V: TRBV4-1
D: TRBD2
size: -
J: TRBJ2-3
length: 15
CDR3: CASSPVREGADTQYF
DNA: TGCGCCAGCAGCCCCGTTCGGGAGGGAGCAGATACGCAGTATTTT

V: TRBV11-2
D: -
size: once
J: TRBJ1-1
length: 14
CDR3: CASSSPTGNTEAFF
DNA: TGTGCCAGCAGCTCTCCCACGGGTAACACTGAAGCTTTCTTT

V: TRBV27
D: -
size: -
J: TRBJ2-7
length: 17
CDR3: CASSSSPYPQIPYEQYF
DNA: TGTGCCAGCAGTTCTTCACCATACCCCCAAATCCCCTACGAGCAGTACTTC

V: TRBV7-2
D: TRBD2
size: -
J: TRBJ2-1
length: 17
CDR3: CASSLVPGGSSYNEQFF
DNA: TGTGCCAGCAGCTTAGTACCGGGCGGGAGCTCCTACAATGAGCAGTTCTTC

V: TRBV7-8
D: TRBD1
size: -
J: TRBJ2-7
length: 15
CDR3: CASSPQGVAAYEQYF
DNA: TGTGCCAGCAGCCCACAGGGGGTCGCAGCCTACGAGCAGTACTTC

V: TRBV4-1
D: TRBD2
size: -
J: TRBJ2-2
length: 16
CDR3: CASSPPQRETTGELFF
DNA: TGCGCCAGCAGCCCCCCCCAGCGGGAGACCACCGGGGAGCTGTTTTTT

V: TRBV7-6
D: -
size: -
J: TRBJ2-7
length: 13
CDR3: CASSVGRPYEQYF
DNA: TGTGCCAGCAGCGTCGGACGCCCCTACGAGCAGTACTTC

V: TRBV6-1
D: -
size: -
J: TRBJ2-1
length: 15
CDR3: CASTRVLGSYNEQFF
DNA: TGTGCCAGCACGAGGGTGCTGGGCTCCTACAATGAGCAGTTCTTC

V: TRBV5-1
D: TRBD1
size: -
J: TRBJ2-7
length: 15
CDR3: CASSKGQGARDEQYF
DNA: TGCGCCAGCAGCAAGGGACAGGGGGCGCGGGACGAGCAGTACTTC

V: TRBV29-1
D: -
size: -
J: TRBJ1-3
length: 13
CDR3: CSVRLANGNTIYF
DNA: TGCAGCGTGAGGTTAGCAAATGGAAACACCATATATTTT

V: TRBV27
D: -
size: -
J: TRBJ1-1
length: 13
CDR3: CASSLGARTEAFF
DNA: TGTGCCAGCAGTTTAGGGGCCCGAACTGAAGCTTTCTTT

V: TRBV27
D: -
size: -
J: TRBJ2-7
length: 14
CDR3: CASSNARFAYEQYF
DNA: TGTGCCAGCAGTAACGCCCGATTTGCGTACGAGCAGTACTTC

V: TRBV6-1
D: TRBD2
size: once
J: TRBJ2-3
length: 14
CDR3: CASRELAGSDTQYF
DNA: TGTGCCAGCAGGGAACTAGCGGGCTCAGATACGCAGTATTTT

V: TRBV7-9
D: -
size: -
J: TRBJ2-1
length: 14
CDR3: CASSPPGRHNEQFF
DNA: TGTGCCAGCAGCCCCCCTGGGCGCCACAATGAGCAGTTCTTC

V: TRBV7-9
D: -
size: -
J: TRBJ2-1
length: 13
CDR3: CASSLPQYNEQFF
DNA: TGTGCCAGCAGCTTGCCTCAGTACAATGAGCAGTTCTTC

V: TRBV19
D: -
size: -
J: TRBJ1-1
length: 13
CDR3: CASSIRAQAGAFF
DNA: TGTGCCAGTAGTATTCGGGCCCAGGCTGGAGCTTTCTTT

V: TRBV28
D: -
size: few
J: TRBJ1-1
length: 15
CDR3: CASSLLGGLNTEAFF
DNA: TGTGCCAGCAGTCTGCTAGGGGGTTTGAACACTGAAGCTTTCTTT

V: TRBV6-5
D: -
size: -
J: TRBJ1-1
length: 13
CDR3: CASSSGWATEAFF
DNA: TGTGCCAGCAGTTCCGGGTGGGCCACTGAAGCTTTCTTT

V: TRBV6-7
D: TRBD1
size: -
J: TRBJ1-5
length: 18
CDR3: CASSYSGTGGDPNQPQHF
DNA: TGTGCCAGCAGTTACTCGGGGACAGGGGGGGACCCCAATCAGCCCCAGCATTTT

V: TRBV4-3
D: -
size: -
J: TRBJ2-3
length: 12
CDR3: CASSQRGDTQYF
DNA: TGCGCCAGCAGCCAGAGGGGAGATACGCAGTATTTT

V: TRBV5-6
D: -
size: once
J: TRBJ1-2
length: 13
CDR3: CASSSPRGWGYTF
DNA: TGTGCCAGCAGCTCCCCGAGGGGTTGGGGCTACACCTTC

V: TRBV5-1
D: TRBD2
size: -
J: TRBJ2-5
length: 13
CDR3: CASSSAGGETQYF
DNA: TGCGCCAGCAGCTCTGCGGGGGGAGAGACCCAGTACTTC

V: TRBV28
D: -
size: -
J: TRBJ2-7
length: 16
CDR3: CASSQQSGGFGDEQYF
DNA: TGTGCCAGCAGCCAACAATCAGGTGGTTTTGGGGACGAGCAGTACTTC

V: TRBV5-8
D: TRBD1
size: -
J: TRBJ2-2
length: 15
CDR3: CASSAIGTGSGELFF
DNA: TGTGCCAGCAGCGCGATCGGGACAGGGTCCGGGGAGCTGTTTTTT

V: TRBV27
D: -
size: -
J: TRBJ2-1
length: 14
CDR3: CASSSLDTNNEQFF
DNA: TGTGCCAGCAGTTCCCTCGACACCAACAATGAGCAGTTCTTC

V: TRBV27
D: -
size: -
J: TRBJ1-1
length: 17
CDR3: CASSLSAGASVGTEAFF
DNA: TGTGCCAGCAGTTTATCGGCAGGGGCGTCGGTGGGGACTGAAGCTTTCTTT

V: TRBV6-6
D: -
size: -
J: TRBJ2-2
length: 15
CDR3: CASSYIAVNTGELFF
DNA: TGTGCCAGCAGTTACATTGCGGTTAACACCGGGGAGCTGTTTTTT

V: TRBV5-5
D: -
size: few
J: TRBJ1-1
length: 13
CDR3: CASSLDRYTEAFF
DNA: TGTGCCAGCAGCTTGGACCGATACACTGAAGCTTTCTTT

V: TRBV7-2
D: -
size: -
J: TRBJ2-1
length: 11
CDR3: CASSLTNEQFF
DNA: TGTGCCAGCAGCTTGACCAATGAGCAGTTCTTC

V: TRBV28
D: -
size: -
J: TRBJ1-3
length: 16
CDR3: CASSDMLLNSGNTIYF
DNA: TGTGCCAGCAGCGACATGTTGTTAAACTCTGGAAACACCATATATTTT

V: TRBV11-3
D: TRBD2
size: -
J: TRBJ2-1
length: 15
CDR3: CASSQALAGYNEQFF
DNA: TGTGCCAGCAGCCAAGCCCTAGCGGGTTACAATGAGCAGTTCTTC

V: TRBV13
D: -
size: once
J: TRBJ1-5
length: 14
CDR3: CASSLGLGGQPQHF
DNA: TGTGCCAGCAGCTTAGGGCTGGGAGGCCAGCCCCAGCATTTT

V: TRBV13
D: TRBD1
size: -
J: TRBJ1-3
length: 16
CDR3: CASSSTGGEAGNTIYF
DNA: TGTGCCAGCAGCTCGACAGGGGGCGAGGCTGGAAACACCATATATTTT

V: TRBV5-1
D: TRBD2
size: -
J: TRBJ2-7
length: 17
CDR3: CASSFKGLADYIYEQYF
DNA: TGCGCCAGCAGCTTTAAGGGACTAGCGGATTATATCTACGAGCAGTACTTC

V: TRBV19
D: -
size: -
J: TRBJ2-3
length: 13
CDR3: CASTPSVTDTQYF
DNA: TGTGCCAGTACCCCGTCGGTCACAGATACGCAGTATTTT

V: TRBV11-2
D: -
size: -
J: TRBJ2-5
length: 12
CDR3: CASSPREETQYF
DNA: TGTGCCAGCAGCCCTAGGGAAGAGACCCAGTACTTC

V: TRBV7-9
D: TRBD2
size: few
J: TRBJ2-7
length: 15
CDR3: CASSPGLAGGYEQYF
DNA: TGTGCCAGCAGCCCCGGACTAGCGGGGGGTTACGAGCAGTACTTC

V: TRBV11-1
D: TRBD1
size: -
J: TRBJ1-4
length: 15
CDR3: CASSSGQGSAEKLFF
DNA: TGTGCCAGCAGCTCCGGACAGGGTTCGGCTGAAAAACTGTTTTTT

V: TRBV27
D: TRBD1
size: -
J: TRBJ2-4
length: 15
CDR3: CASKGGTGVENIQYF
DNA: TGTGCCAGCAAAGGGGGGACAGGGGTGGAAAACATTCAGTACTTC

V: TRBV29-1
D: -
size: -
J: TRBJ2-2
length: 15
CDR3: CSAAWDDRYTGELFF
DNA: TGCAGCGCCGCTTGGGACGACAGGTACACCGGGGAGCTGTTTTTT

V: TRBV28
D: TRBD2
size: -
J: TRBJ2-1
length: 15
CDR3: CASRNGKRELNEQFF
DNA: TGTGCCAGCAGGAACGGCAAGCGGGAGCTGAATGAGCAGTTCTTC

V: TRBV25-1
D: -
size: once
J: TRBJ2-5
length: 11
CDR3: CASTRGGTQYF
DNA: TGTGCCAGCACCAGAGGAGGGACCCAGTACTTC

V: TRBV28
D: -
size: -
J: TRBJ1-3
length: 15
CDR3: CASSMIIQARNTIYF
DNA: TGTGCCAGCAGTATGATCATACAGGCGAGAAACACCATATATTTT

V: TRBV5-4
D: -
size: -
J: TRBJ2-7
length: 14
CDR3: CASSPSDLSYEQYF
DNA: TGTGCCAGCAGCCCATCGGACCTATCCTACGAGCAGTACTTC

V: TRBV28
D: -
size: -
J: TRBJ1-5
length: 13
CDR3: CASSYRINQPQHF
DNA: TGTGCCAGCAGTTACAGAATTAATCAGCCCCAGCATTTT

V: TRBV4-3
D: -
size: -
J: TRBJ2-3
length: 16
CDR3: CASSQDYGSEVDTQYF
DNA: TGCGCCAGCAGCCAAGATTACGGGAGTGAGGTGGATACGCAGTATTTT